This T cell receptor (beta chain) was recovered during a study of glioma-infiltrating T cells after dendritic cell vaccination. On the study more broadly: Monocyte-derived dendritic cells, cultured seven days with IL-4 and GM-CSF, were pulsed with autologous tumor lysate. Dendritic cell vaccine was injected intradermally three times, biweekly.

The junction had 12 bases not matched to a gene; V was cut back by 4 bases and J by 2 bases. The CDR3 totals 18 residues. Germline CDR1 is KGHSH and CDR2 is LQKENI. TCRB CDR3 was amplified from 2 ug genomic DNA or less. The primer mix had 60 V beta and 13 J beta primers. Assay used: immunoSEQ multiplex PCR; TCRdb lists only in-frame clones, some missing. This sample has about 32,000 clones, with around nine tenths found just once. This chain uses TRBV18 with TRBJ2-1, with 9 bases lining up with TRBD2. The source is a human donor with glioblastoma. The starting material was blood, obtained before dendritic cell vaccination. In DNA, the CDR3 is TGTGCCAGCTCACAAAGCGAGACTAGCGGTGGAACCTACAATGAGCAGTTCTTC. Translating gives CASSQSETSGGTYNEQFF.